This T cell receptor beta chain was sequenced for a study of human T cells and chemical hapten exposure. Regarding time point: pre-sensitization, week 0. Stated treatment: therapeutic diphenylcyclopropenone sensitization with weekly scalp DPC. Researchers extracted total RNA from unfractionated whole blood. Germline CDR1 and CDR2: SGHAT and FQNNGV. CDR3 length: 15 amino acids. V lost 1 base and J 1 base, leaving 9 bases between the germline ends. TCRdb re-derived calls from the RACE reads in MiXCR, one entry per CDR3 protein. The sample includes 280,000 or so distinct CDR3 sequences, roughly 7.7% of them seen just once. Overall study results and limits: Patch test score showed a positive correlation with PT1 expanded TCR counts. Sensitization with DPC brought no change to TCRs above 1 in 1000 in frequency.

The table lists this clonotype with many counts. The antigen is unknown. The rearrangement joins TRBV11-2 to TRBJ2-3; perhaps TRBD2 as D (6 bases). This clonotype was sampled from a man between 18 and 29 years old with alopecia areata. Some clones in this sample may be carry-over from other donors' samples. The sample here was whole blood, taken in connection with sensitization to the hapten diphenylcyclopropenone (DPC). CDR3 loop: CASSLAGDRTDTQYF. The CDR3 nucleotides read TGTGCCAGCAGCTTAGCGGGGGACCGCACAGATACGCAGTATTTT.